This record looks at one T cell receptor (beta chain) sequence and its context. The method was immunoSEQ multiplex PCR; TCRdb's version includes in-frame clones alone and lacks a portion of them. The table records 160,000 or so clones, over 90% of them present only once. Seattle participants joined during active infection and were tracked over time. The CDR3 totals 15 residues. Germline CDR1 reads ENHRY; CDR2 reads SYGVKD. V gave up 0 bases and J gave up 3 bases, with 9 bases separating them. The sample originates from a study of blood T cell repertoires in COVID-19. The rearrangement joins TRBV10-3 to TRBJ2-1, with TRBD2 as a possible D gene (6 bases). The sequenced sample consisted of peripheral blood. This TCR was sampled from a woman in her sixties or seventies with COVID-19, enrolled during active disease. The CDR3 region is CAISESGGLYNEQFF. CDR3 in DNA: TGTGCCATCAGTGAGTCGGGGGGACTCTACAATGAGCAGTTCTTC.